The 7 T cell receptor beta chains below all came from one sample that was sequenced in a study of T cell responses to AZD1222 COVID-19 vaccine. Repertoires were generated with immunoSEQ multiplex PCR, while TCRdb's copy carries only in-frame clones and drops some. The table has fewer than 110,000 clones, around 83% seen once. Specimen: peripheral blood, collected on day 0 of AZD1222 vaccination. These receptors originate from an adult in good health.

This chain's CDR3 is CASSGGLAGSDTQYF. The CDR3 DNA is TGTGCCAGCAGCGGAGGACTAGCGGGATCAGATACGCAGTATTTT. The chain combines TRBV9 with TRBJ2-3; TRBD2 aligns across 12 bases. Germline CDR1 is SGDLS and CDR2 is YYNGEE. The CDR3 spans 15 residues. The V segment lost 3 bases and the J segment 4 bases; nucleotides outside the gene matches: 3.

The J gene is TRBJ1-5, the V gene TRBV27; no definite D call. CDR1 and CDR2 (germline): MNHEY, SMNVEV (reference sequence). V lost 6 bases and J lost 5, with 20 bases in between. The CDR3 length is 16 residues. The CDR3 DNA sequence: TGTGCCAGCAGCCATAAAGCGTGGGCAGATCATCAGCCCCAGCATTTT. Its protein is CASSHKAWADHQPQHF.

The chain couples TRBV7-9 to TRBJ2-5; D gene unclear. V lost 3 bases, J lost 2 bases, and 7 bases lay in between. Germline V gene sequence: CDR1 SEHNR, CDR2 FQNEAQ (reference sequence). The CDR3 totals 13 residues. CDR3 in DNA: TGTGCCAGCAGCTTTAGTTTACAAGAGACCCAGTACTTC. It specifies CASSFSLQETQYF.

The chain is built from TRBV11-1 and TRBJ2-1; the D is unclear. The germline gives CDR1 SGHAT, CDR2 FQDESV (reference sequence). The CDR3 sequence is 12 residues long. Trimming removed 0 bases at V and 13 bases at J, with 10 bases between. The CDR3 DNA reads as TGTGCCAGCAGCTTAGCCAGGAGTACACAGTTCTTC. This sequence encodes CASSLARSTQFF.

This sequence joins TRBV18 and TRBJ2-3, with 7 bases that match TRBD1. This CDR3 contains 16 residues. CDR1 is KGHSH, CDR2 LQKENI, per germline. V shed 1 base and J 3 bases; nucleotides not matched to a gene: 7. CDR3 loop: CASSPLGGAVTDTQYF. The CDR3 region has the DNA TGTGCCAGCTCACCACTAGGGGGCGCGGTAACAGATACGCAGTATTTT.

The gene calls are TRBV19 and TRBJ2-5; the D gene is possibly TRBD1 (5 bases). The CDR3 is 15 amino acids. V gave up 4 bases and J gave up 0 bases, with 12 bases separating them. Per the germline V gene, CDR1 is LNHDA and CDR2 is SQIVND (reference sequence). The CDR3 loop is CASSTQATYQETQYF. As DNA, the CDR3 is TGTGCCAGTAGTACACAGGCAACGTACCAAGAGACCCAGTACTTC.

The chain employs TRBV3-1 (or the pseudogene TRBV3-2) and TRBJ2-5; 9 positions match TRBD1. V trimming: 1 base; J trimming: 5 bases; junction bases outside the gene matches: 8. Germline values: CDR1 LGHDT, CDR2 YNNKEL (reference sequence). The CDR3 totals 16 residues. The CDR3: CASSQGVTGGGETQYF. As DNA, the CDR3 is TGTGCCAGCAGCCAAGGAGTTACAGGGGGCGGGGAGACCCAGTACTTC.